The subject of this entry is one TCR beta chain. This clone's antigen is unknown. The input lacks base qualities; no much larger clone sits a single base away. This sample is part of a study of cytotoxic CD8 clonotypes in ibrutinib-treated CLL (dated by TCRdb to about 2021). With respect to the entire study: The cohort included roughly 15 treatment-naive and eleven to twelve relapsed/refractory patients; about 17 were IGHV unmutated. Responses were partial in approximately 24 patients and complete in 2; after median around 68 months follow-up, some 14 stayed in remission and about twelve progressed. The response samples were drawn at a median of 12 months into treatment, with a range of about 6 to 40 months. On average, each sample had 255,043 productive templates and 100,000 or so productive rearrangements. Longitudinal samples were available for about 30% of the 86 trial participants. Cryopreserved peripheral blood mononuclear cells were obtained before treatment, at response, and at either sustained remission or disease progression.

Beyond this particular receptor, the publication reports: Sampling times were not matched between patients in sustained remission and patients whose disease was progressing, and lymph node repertoires were not examined. Public clonotypes were found to be uncommon and were observed to contract or remain stable during treatment; the increase in clonality was shown to reflect expansion of private clonotypes at ibrutinib response. An increase in clonality was observed at ibrutinib response, with clonality remaining stable during sustained remission and falling back toward baseline at progression. Baseline clonality was found to be higher than that of age-matched healthy donors and was strongly correlated with circulating CD8+ T-cell counts.

A MiSeq instrument was used for deep resolution sequencing, which targeted depths ranging from 1 in 1 million up to 1 in 200,000 T cells, with coverage averaging 10x for each clonotype. The immunoSEQ hsTCRB Kit was used to generate TCR beta libraries. As for the authors' bioinformatics: ImmunoSEQ Data Assistant and ImmunoSEQ Analyzer were used for data analysis, and V, D and J genes were assigned according to IMGT definitions. Clonality, which ranges from 0 to 1, was calculated as one minus the normalized Shannon entropy of productive rearrangement frequencies. Only overrepresented clonotypes making up at least 0.05% of the repertoire of each patient were included in the public clonotype analysis. Roughly 13 repertoires from age-matched healthy donors, obtained from immuneACCESS, served as clonality controls. Sourced from immuneACCESS, this table was stored by TCRdb with only in-frame sequences that have V and J called. A share of the clones is absent; for the studies checked, an unresolved V gene accounts for under half, and the remainder has no known explanation. The DNA gave D and trimming, while V, J and clone size come from that table. The sample has some 310,000 clones on record, 80% of them singletons. The ten largest account for approximately 7% of the sample.

For TCR beta library preparation, approximately 1.8 micrograms of genomic DNA was extracted from cryopreserved PBMCs. Longitudinal blood samples from CLL patients on ibrutinib monotherapy underwent high-throughput TCR beta sequencing. The patients were enrolled in a single-center, open-label phase 2 trial of ibrutinib monotherapy. CDR1 SGHTS and CDR2 YDEGEE were looked up in the germline V gene. The germline ends are 17 bases apart after V is trimmed by 4 bases and J by 7 bases. The CDR3 contains 15 residues, cysteine and phenylalanine counted. Kept here is only the CDR3 DNA, which spans 45 bases and is read in frame from base 1.

In this chain, TRBV5-8 is recombined with TRBJ1-4; no confident D gene assignment can be made. This sequence originates from a human donor with chronic lymphocytic leukemia. Here the sequenced sample was PBMCs, taken before ibrutinib treatment. The sequence in DNA is TGTGCCAGCAGCATTGACACCTCGTGGATTGAAAAACTGTTTTTT. The encoded protein is CASSIDTSWIEKLFF.